The clone carrying this T cell receptor beta chain was seen repeatedly, ten times or more. The sample belongs to a study of spatial heterogeneity in lung cancer. Each TCR cDNA molecule carried a unique molecular identifier. TCRdb reanalysed the 5' RACE reads using MiXCR and keeps one entry per CDR3 protein. Here the sample spans roughly 13,000 distinct CDR3 sequences, around 4% being singletons. Time point denoted: sample taken at primary tumor resection. Patients with untreated early-stage non-small cell lung cancer, numbering 72, were the donors. Extraction of whole RNA from tumor, nontumor lung or frozen PBMC preceded unsorted sequencing. V shed 0 bases, J shed 2 bases, and the junction held 2 bases outside the gene matches. The germline V gene has CDR1 SGHRS and CDR2 YFSETQ. This CDR3 is 15 amino acids long.

This sequence joins TRBV5-1 and TRBJ1-5, with TRBD1 matching over 7 bases. The sequence came from a male donor with early-stage non-small cell lung cancer. Sequencing used PBMCs, obtained at surgery. The CDR3 nucleotides read TGCGCCAGCAGCTTGGGACAGGGCGGCAATCAGCCCCAGCATTTT. Translation gives CASSLGQGGNQPQHF.